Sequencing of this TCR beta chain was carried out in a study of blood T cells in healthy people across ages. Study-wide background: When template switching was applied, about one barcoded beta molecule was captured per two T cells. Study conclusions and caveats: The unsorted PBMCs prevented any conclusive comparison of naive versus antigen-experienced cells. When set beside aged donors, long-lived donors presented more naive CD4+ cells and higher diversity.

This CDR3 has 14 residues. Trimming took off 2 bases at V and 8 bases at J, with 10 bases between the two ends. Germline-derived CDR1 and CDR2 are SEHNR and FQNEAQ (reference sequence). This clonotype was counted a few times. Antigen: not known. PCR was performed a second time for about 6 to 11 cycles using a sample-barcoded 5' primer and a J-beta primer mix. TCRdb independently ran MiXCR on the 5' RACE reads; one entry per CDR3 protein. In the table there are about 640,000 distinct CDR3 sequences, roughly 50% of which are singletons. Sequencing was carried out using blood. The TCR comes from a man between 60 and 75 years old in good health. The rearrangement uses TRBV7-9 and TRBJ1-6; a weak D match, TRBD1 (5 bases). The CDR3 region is CASSLHRRDSPLHF. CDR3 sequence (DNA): TGTGCCAGCAGCTTACACAGGCGCGATTCACCCCTCCACTTT. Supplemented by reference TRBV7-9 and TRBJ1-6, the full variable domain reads DTGVSQNPRHKITKRGQNVTFRCDPISEHNRLYWYRQTLGQGPEFLTYFQNEAQLEKSRLLSDRFSAERPKGSFSTLEIQRTEQGDSAMYLCASSLHRRDSPLHFGNGTRLTVT.